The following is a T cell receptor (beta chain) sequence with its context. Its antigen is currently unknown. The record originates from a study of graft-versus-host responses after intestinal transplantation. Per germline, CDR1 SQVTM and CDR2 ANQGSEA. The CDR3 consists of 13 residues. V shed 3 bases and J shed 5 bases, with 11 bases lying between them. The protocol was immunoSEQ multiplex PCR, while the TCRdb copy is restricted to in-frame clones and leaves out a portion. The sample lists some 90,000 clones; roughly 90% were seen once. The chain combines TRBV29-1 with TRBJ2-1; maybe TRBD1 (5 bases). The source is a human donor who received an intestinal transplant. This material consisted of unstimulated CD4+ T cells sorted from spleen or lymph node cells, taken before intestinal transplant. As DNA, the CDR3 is TGCAGCGTTGATGAGACAGCTAACAATGAGCAGTTCTTC. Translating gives CSVDETANNEQFF.